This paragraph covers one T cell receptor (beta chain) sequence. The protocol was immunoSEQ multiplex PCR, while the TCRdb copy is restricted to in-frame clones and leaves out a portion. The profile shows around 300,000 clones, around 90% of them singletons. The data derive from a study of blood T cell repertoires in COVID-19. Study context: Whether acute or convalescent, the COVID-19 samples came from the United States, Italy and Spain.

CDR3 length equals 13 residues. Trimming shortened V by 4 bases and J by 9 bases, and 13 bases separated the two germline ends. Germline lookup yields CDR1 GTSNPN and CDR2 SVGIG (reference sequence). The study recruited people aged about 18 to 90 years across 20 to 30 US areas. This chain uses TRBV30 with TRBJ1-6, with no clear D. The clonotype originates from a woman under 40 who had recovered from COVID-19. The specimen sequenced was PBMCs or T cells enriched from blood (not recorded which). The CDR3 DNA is TGTGCCTGGACTTCAGTCGAAACTTCACCCCTCCACTTT. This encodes CAWTSVETSPLHF.